The T cell receptor (beta chain) under discussion was sequenced for a study of control samples from healthy donors and cancer patients. The table came from immunoSEQ multiplex PCR; TCRdb's copy has only in-frame clones and leaves some out. The table shows roughly 150,000 clones, with nearly 95% occurring only once. Sequencing was carried out using blood. This TCR derives from a man aged 45-65 years in good health.

CDR3 sequence: CASSESPGANIQYF. CDR3 in DNA: TGCGCCAGCAGTGAGTCTCCGGGAGCAAACATTCAGTACTTC. The V and J genes are TRBV10-1 and TRBJ2-4, with a tentative D call TRBD2 (6 bases). Between the trimmed V and J ends, which lost 0 bases and 6 bases, there was a span of 9 bases. This CDR3 contains 14 residues. In germline, CDR1 is WNHNN, CDR2 SYGVQD (reference sequence).